This T cell receptor beta chain was recovered during a study of T cells expressing NK-cell markers. Study-wide background: Sorted T-cell subsets CD3+CD56+NKG2C+, CD3+CD56+NKG2C- and CD3+CD56-NKG2C+ were TCR beta-sequenced.

This CDR3 is 16 amino acids long. Germline V gene data show CDR1 as SGHVS and CDR2 as FQNEAQ. With respect to this clonotype: Its specificity is not known.

From its re-call of the 5' RACE reads, TCRdb lists each CDR3 protein once, without DNA. The table lists 550,000 to 600,000 distinct CDR3 sequences. Study-wide findings and caveats: Four of the donors also had these clonotypes leading their CD3+CD56-NKG2C+ fraction.

The receptor was isolated from a man younger than 35 in good health. Source material: blood T cells: a sorted CD56 or NKG2C T cell subset, CD4+ or CD8+ T cells, or bulk PBMC T cells (not recorded which). The gene calls are TRBV7-8 and TRBJ2-3; the D call from TCRdb, TRBD2, cannot be confirmed without DNA. CDR3 loop: CASSLAQASGVDTQYF.